This T cell receptor (beta chain) was recorded in a study of control samples from healthy donors and cancer patients. This table comes from immunoSEQ multiplex PCR, and its TCRdb copy is limited to in-frame clones, with some not included. The sample yields about 150,000 clones, roughly 89% seen once. Germline V gene sequence: CDR1 KGHDR, CDR2 SFDVKD. V lost 4 bases, J lost 6 bases, and 7 bases stayed unmatched. This CDR3 contains 14 residues. The sample comprised blood. The J gene is TRBJ1-2, the V gene TRBV24-1; 7 bases fit TRBD1. The TCR comes from a man aged 30-40 years in good health. The CDR3: CATSEGGALHGYTF. The CDR3 region has the DNA TGTGCCACCAGTGAAGGGGGCGCCTTACATGGCTACACCTTC.